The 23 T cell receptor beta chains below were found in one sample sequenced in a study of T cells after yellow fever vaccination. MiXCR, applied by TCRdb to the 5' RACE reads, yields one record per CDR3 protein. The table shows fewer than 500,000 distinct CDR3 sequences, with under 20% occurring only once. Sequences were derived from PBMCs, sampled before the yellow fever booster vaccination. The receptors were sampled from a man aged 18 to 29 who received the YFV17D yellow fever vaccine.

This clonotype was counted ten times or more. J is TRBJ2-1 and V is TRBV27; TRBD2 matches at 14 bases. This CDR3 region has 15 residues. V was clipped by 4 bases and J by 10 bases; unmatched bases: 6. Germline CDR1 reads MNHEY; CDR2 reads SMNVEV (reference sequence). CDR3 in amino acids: CASSSGTSGGGEQFF. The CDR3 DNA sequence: TGTGCCAGCAGTTCGGGGACTAGCGGGGGCGGGGAGCAGTTCTTC.

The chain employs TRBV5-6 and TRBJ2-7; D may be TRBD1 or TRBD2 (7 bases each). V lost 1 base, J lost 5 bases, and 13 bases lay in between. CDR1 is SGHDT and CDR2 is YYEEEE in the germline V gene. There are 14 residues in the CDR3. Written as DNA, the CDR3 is TGTGCCAGCAGCTTGACAGGGGAGGGAGACGAGCAGTACGTC. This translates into CASSLTGEGDEQYV.

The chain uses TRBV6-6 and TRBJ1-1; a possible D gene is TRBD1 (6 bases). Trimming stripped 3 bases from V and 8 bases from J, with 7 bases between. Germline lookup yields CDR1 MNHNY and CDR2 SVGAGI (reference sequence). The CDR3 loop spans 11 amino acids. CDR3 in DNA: TGTGCCAGCAGTTATACAGGGGAAGCTTTCTTT. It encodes CASSYTGEAFF.

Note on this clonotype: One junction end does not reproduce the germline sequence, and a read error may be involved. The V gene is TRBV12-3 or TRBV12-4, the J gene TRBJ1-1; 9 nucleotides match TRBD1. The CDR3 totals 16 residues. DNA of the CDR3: TGTGCCGGCAGTTTTTACAGGGGGCGACTGAACACTGAAGCTTTCTTT. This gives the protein CAGSFYRGRLNTEAFF.

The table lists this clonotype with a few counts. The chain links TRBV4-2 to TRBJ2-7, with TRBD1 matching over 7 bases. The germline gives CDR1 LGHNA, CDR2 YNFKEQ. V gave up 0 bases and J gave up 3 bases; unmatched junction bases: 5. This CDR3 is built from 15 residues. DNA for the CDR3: TGTGCCAGCAGCCAAGAACCAGGGGGAAACTACGAGCAGTACTTC. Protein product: CASSQEPGGNYEQYF.

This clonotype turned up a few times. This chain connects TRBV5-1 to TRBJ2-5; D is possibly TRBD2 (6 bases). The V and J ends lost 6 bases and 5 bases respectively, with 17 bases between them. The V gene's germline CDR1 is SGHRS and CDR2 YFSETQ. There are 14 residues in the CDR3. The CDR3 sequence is CASTHLEGMETQYF. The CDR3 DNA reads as TGCGCCAGCACCCATTTGGAGGGGATGGAGACCCAGTACTTC. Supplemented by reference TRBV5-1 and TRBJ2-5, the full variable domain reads KAGVTQTPRYLIKTRGQQVTLSCSPISGHRSVSWYQQTPGQGLQFLFEYFSETQRNKGNFPGRFSGRQFSNSRSEMNVSTLELGDSALYLCASTHLEGMETQYFGPGTRLLVL.

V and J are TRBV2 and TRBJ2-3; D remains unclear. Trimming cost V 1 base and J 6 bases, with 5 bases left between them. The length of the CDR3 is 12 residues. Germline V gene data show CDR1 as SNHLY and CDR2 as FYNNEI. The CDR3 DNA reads TGTGCCAGCAGTGAAGATTCCGATACGCAGTATTTT. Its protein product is CASSEDSDTQYF.

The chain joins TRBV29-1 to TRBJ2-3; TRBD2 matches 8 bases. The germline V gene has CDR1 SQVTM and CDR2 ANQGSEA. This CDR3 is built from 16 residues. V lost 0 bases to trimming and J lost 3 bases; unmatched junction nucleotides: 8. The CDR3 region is CSVEDGGGIGTDTQYF. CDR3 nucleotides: TGCAGCGTTGAAGATGGCGGGGGGATAGGGACAGATACGCAGTATTTT.

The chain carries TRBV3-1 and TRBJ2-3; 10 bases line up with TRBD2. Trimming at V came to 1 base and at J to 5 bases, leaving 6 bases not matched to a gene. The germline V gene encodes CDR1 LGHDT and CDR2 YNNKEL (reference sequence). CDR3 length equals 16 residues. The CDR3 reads CASSQGLAGVQDTQYF. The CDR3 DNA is TGTGCCAGCAGCCAAGGGCTAGCGGGGGTTCAAGATACGCAGTATTTT.

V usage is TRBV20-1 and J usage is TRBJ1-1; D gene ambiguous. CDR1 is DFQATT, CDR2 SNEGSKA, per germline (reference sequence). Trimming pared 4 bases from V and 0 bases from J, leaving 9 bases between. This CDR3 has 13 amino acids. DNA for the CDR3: TGCAGTGCTAACTCGCGCATGAACACTGAAGCTTTCTTT. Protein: CSANSRMNTEAFF.

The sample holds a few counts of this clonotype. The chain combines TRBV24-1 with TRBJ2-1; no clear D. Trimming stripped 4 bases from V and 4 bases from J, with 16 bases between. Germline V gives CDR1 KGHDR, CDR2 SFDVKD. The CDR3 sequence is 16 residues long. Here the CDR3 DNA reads TGTGCCACCAGTGACCCCTCCTCCGGCACGTACAATGAGCAGTTCTTC. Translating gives CATSDPSSGTYNEQFF.

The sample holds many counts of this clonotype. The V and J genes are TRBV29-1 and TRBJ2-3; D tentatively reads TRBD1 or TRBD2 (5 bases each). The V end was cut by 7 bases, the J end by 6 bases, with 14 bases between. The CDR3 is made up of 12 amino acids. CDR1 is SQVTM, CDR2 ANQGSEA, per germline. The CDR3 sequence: CSAGTQADTQYF. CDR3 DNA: TGCAGCGCGGGGACCCAGGCGGATACGCAGTATTTT.

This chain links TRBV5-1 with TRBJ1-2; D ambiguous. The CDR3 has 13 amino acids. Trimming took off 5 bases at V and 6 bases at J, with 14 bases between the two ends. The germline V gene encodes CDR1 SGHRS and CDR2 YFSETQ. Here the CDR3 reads CASSEGLNNGYTF. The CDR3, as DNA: TGCGCCAGCAGTGAAGGGTTAAATAATGGCTACACCTTC.

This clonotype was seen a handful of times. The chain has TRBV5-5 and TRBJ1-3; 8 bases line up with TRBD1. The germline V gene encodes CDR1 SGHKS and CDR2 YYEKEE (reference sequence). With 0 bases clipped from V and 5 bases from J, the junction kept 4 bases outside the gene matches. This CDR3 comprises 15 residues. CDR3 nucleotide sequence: TGTGCCAGCAGCTTGGGTGGGGACAGGAGAAACACCATATATTTT. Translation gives CASSLGGDRRNTIYF.

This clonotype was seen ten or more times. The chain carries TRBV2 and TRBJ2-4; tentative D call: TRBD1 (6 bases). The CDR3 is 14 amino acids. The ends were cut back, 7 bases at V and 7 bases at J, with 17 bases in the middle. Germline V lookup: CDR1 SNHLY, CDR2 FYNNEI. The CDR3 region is CASTEEAGANIQYF. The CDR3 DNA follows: TGTGCCAGCACTGAGGAGGCAGGGGCGAACATTCAGTACTTC.

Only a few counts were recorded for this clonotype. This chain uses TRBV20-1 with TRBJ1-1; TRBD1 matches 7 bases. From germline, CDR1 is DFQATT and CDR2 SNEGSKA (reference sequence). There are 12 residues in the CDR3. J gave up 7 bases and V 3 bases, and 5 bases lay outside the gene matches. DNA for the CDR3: TGCAGTGCTAGGGACAGGCACTATGAAGCTTTCTTT. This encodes CSARDRHYEAFF.

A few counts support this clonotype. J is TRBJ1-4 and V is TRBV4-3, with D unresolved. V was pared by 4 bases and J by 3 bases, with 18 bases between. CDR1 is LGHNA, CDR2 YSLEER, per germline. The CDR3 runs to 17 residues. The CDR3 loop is CASSRGRQGVANEKLFF. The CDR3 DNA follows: TGCGCCAGCAGCCGGGGAAGACAAGGCGTCGCTAATGAAAAACTGTTTTTT.

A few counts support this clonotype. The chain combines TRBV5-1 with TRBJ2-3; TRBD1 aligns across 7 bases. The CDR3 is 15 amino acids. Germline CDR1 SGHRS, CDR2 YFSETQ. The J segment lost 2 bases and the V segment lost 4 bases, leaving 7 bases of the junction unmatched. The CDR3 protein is CASSPLGQITDTQYF. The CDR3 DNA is TGCGCCAGCAGCCCACTGGGACAGATCACAGATACGCAGTATTTT.

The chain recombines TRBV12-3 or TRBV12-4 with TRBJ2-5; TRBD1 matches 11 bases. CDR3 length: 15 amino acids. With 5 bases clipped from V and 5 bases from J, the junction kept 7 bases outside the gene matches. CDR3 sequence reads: CASSAWDRGTETQYF. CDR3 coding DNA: TGTGCCAGCAGTGCCTGGGACAGGGGGACGGAGACCCAGTACTTC.

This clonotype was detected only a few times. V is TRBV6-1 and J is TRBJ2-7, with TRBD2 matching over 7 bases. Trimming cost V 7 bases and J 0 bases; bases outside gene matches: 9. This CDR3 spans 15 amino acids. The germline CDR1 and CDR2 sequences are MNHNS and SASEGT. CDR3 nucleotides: TGTGCCAGCATGACCGATAGCGGGTACTCCTACGAGCAGTACGTC. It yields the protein CASMTDSGYSYEQYV.

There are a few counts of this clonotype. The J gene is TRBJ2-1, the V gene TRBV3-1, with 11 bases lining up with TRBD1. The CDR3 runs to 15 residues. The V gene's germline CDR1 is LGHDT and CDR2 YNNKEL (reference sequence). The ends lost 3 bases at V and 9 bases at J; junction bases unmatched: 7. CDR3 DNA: TGTGCCAGCAGCCACAGCGGACAGGGGGCCGGTGAGCAGTTCTTC. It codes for CASSHSGQGAGEQFF.

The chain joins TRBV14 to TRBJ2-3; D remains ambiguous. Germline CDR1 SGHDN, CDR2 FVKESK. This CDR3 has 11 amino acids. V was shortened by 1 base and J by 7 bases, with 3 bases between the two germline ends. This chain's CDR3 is CASSQVNTQYF. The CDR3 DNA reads TGTGCCAGCAGCCAAGTTAATACGCAGTATTTT. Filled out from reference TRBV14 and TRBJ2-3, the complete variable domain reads EAGVTQFPSHSVIEKGQTVTLRCDPISGHDNLYWYRRVMGKEIKFLLHFVKESKQDESGMPNNRFLAERTGGTYSTLKVQPAELEDSGVYFCASSQVNTQYFGPGTRLTVL.

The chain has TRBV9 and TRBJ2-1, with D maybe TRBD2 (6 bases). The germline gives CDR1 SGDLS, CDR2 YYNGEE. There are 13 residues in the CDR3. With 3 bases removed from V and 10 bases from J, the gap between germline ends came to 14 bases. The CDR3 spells CASSGAPGLEQFF. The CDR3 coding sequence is TGTGCCAGCAGCGGGGCCCCAGGACTAGAGCAGTTCTTC.